This is a list of T cell receptor beta chains from one sample in a study of T cell clones after liver transplantation. TCRdb keeps only in-frame clones here, not all; method: immunoSEQ multiplex PCR. Here the sample spans tens of thousands of clones, about 82% being singletons. The sequences come from CD4+ T cells from blood, collected approximately 3.5 years after liver transplant. These TCRs come from a human patient who received a liver transplant. Some of these T cells may belong to the graft donor. Each CDR3 is given with its conserved first and last residue. A D gene is named only where the DNA matches it firmly. Not every row has a clone size; where given, it reads once, few, many or a size class.

d_call,j_call,clone_size,v_call,cdr3_aa,cdr3_nt
.,TRBJ2-7,.,TRBV5-1,CASSNVPGHEQYF,TGCGCCAGCAGCAACGTACCGGGCCACGAGCAGTACTTC
.,TRBJ1-4,.,TRBV28,CASSLGRDPTNEKLFF,TGTGCCAGCAGTTTGGGGAGGGATCCAACTAATGAAAAACTGTTTTTT
.,TRBJ2-5,.,TRBV5-4,CASSLGATGRETQYF,TGTGCCAGCAGCTTGGGGGCAACAGGGAGGGAGACCCAGTACTTC
TRBD1,TRBJ1-1,.,TRBV19,CASSIYGQGGEAFF,TGTGCCAGTAGTATCTACGGACAGGGTGGTGAAGCTTTCTTT
TRBD1,TRBJ1-2,.,TRBV10-1,CASDEQGAYGYTF,TGCGCCAGCGACGAACAGGGGGCTTATGGCTACACCTTC
.,TRBJ1-3,.,TRBV5-1,CASSVSGVTGNTIYF,TGCGCCAGCAGCGTTTCAGGGGTCACTGGAAACACCATATATTTT
.,TRBJ2-5,.,TRBV11-2,CASSLVGETQYF,TGTGCCAGCAGCTTAGTCGGAGAGACCCAGTACTTC
.,TRBJ2-5,.,TRBV6-6,CASSSYQETQYF,TGTGCCAGCAGTTCGTACCAAGAGACCCAGTACTTC
.,TRBJ2-1,.,TRBV28,CASSSPREPYTNEQFF,TGTGCCAGCAGTTCCCCTCGGGAGCCCTACACCAATGAGCAGTTCTTC
.,TRBJ2-2,.,TRBV28,CATRPTRNTGELFF,TGTGCCACCCGTCCCACCCGGAACACCGGGGAGCTGTTTTTT
.,TRBJ1-2,.,TRBV4-1,CASSQDARGAGYGYTF,TGCGCCAGCAGCCAAGATGCAAGGGGGGCGGGCTATGGCTACACCTTC
.,TRBJ1-1,.,TRBV19,CASSLGTPDGEAFF,TGTGCCAGTAGTCTCGGGACCCCTGACGGGGAAGCTTTCTTT
.,TRBJ1-1,few,TRBV5-4,CASSPTNRVPEAFF,TGTGCCAGCAGCCCTACAAACAGGGTTCCTGAAGCTTTCTTT
TRBD1,TRBJ1-1,.,TRBV9,CASSPDRGYPEAFF,TGTGCCAGCAGCCCTGACAGGGGGTACCCAGAAGCTTTCTTT
TRBD2,TRBJ2-1,.,TRBV19,CASSIEGNSGRWRNEQFF,TGTGCCAGTAGTATAGAAGGGAATAGCGGGAGATGGAGAAATGAGCAGTTCTTC
.,TRBJ2-3,.,TRBV29-1,CSVSPVDFTQYF,TGCAGCGTTTCCCCGGTGGATTTTACGCAGTATTTT
.,TRBJ2-7,.,TRBV2,CASMGGRGAYEQYF,TGTGCCAGCATGGGGGGGAGGGGGGCCTACGAGCAGTACTTC
TRBD1,TRBJ1-3,.,TRBV9,CASSGAGGVGNTIYF,TGTGCCAGTAGCGGGGCAGGGGGCGTCGGAAACACCATATATTTT
.,TRBJ1-5,.,TRBV2,CASSEIGVSNQPQHF,TGTGCCAGCAGCGAAATTGGGGTGAGCAATCAGCCCCAGCATTTT